This is a list of T cell receptor beta chains from one sample in a study of blood T cell repertoires in COVID-19. Data came from immunoSEQ multiplex PCR; TCRdb stores just in-frame clones and leaves some out. The sample shows around 20,000 clones, roughly 85% of them seen only once. The material sequenced was peripheral blood. The receptors come from a man of 80 years or more with acute or convalescent COVID-19. Each CDR3 is given with its conserved first and last residue. The order of the fields is J gene, clone size, V gene, D gene, CDR3 DNA, CDR3 protein. The D gene is left open where the match is weak. The size of a clone is reported for some rows only, either as once, few or many, or as a class for expanded clones.

J gene: TRBJ2-1
clone size: .
V gene: TRBV7-3
D gene: .
CDR3 DNA: TGTGCCAGCAGCACGGGACTCCCCTACAATGAGCAGTTCTTC
CDR3 protein: CASSTGLPYNEQFF

J gene: TRBJ1-2
clone size: .
V gene: TRBV30
D gene: .
CDR3 DNA: TGTGCCTGGGGGTATCTGGCAACCGGCTACACCTTC
CDR3 protein: CAWGYLATGYTF

J gene: TRBJ1-3
clone size: .
V gene: TRBV5-6
D gene: TRBD1
CDR3 DNA: TGTGCCAGCAGCTGGGGGACAGGCTCTGGAAACACCATATATTTT
CDR3 protein: CASSWGTGSGNTIYF

J gene: TRBJ2-1
clone size: .
V gene: TRBV12-3/TRBV12-4
D gene: .
CDR3 DNA: TGTGCCAGCGTGTCCCTAGCCTACAATGAGCAGTTCTTC
CDR3 protein: CASVSLAYNEQFF

J gene: TRBJ1-1
clone size: .
V gene: TRBV27
D gene: .
CDR3 DNA: TGTGCCAGCAGTCAACGGGACACTGAAGCTTTCTTT
CDR3 protein: CASSQRDTEAFF

J gene: TRBJ2-7
clone size: .
V gene: TRBV30
D gene: .
CDR3 DNA: TGTGCCTGGAGCGGGGGACTCATATCCTACGAGCAGTACTTC
CDR3 protein: CAWSGGLISYEQYF

J gene: TRBJ2-3
clone size: .
V gene: TRBV5-1
D gene: .
CDR3 DNA: TGCGCCAGCACCCGGCGCGAGGGGGCAGATACGCAGTATTTT
CDR3 protein: CASTRREGADTQYF

J gene: TRBJ1-4
clone size: .
V gene: TRBV6-1
D gene: TRBD1
CDR3 DNA: TGTGCCAGCAGATCCGGGACAGGGGCTGAAAAACTGTTTTTT
CDR3 protein: CASRSGTGAEKLFF

J gene: TRBJ2-7
clone size: .
V gene: TRBV29-1
D gene: TRBD1
CDR3 DNA: TGCAGCGTACCGGGACAGGTGGGGAGCGAGCAGTACTTC
CDR3 protein: CSVPGQVGSEQYF

J gene: TRBJ1-1
clone size: .
V gene: TRBV3-1/TRBV3-2
D gene: .
CDR3 DNA: TGTGCCAGCAGCCAAGAGGGGCCCCGAATTACTGAAGCTTTCTTT
CDR3 protein: CASSQEGPRITEAFF

J gene: TRBJ1-5
clone size: .
V gene: TRBV5-1
D gene: .
CDR3 DNA: TGCGCCAGCAGCCCGTTTGCGGTTGGCGCCGATCAGCCCCAGCATTTT
CDR3 protein: CASSPFAVGADQPQHF

J gene: TRBJ1-5
clone size: .
V gene: TRBV6-5
D gene: .
CDR3 DNA: TGTGCCAGCACAGGCGAAGCAGGGATTAATCAGCCCCAGCATTTT
CDR3 protein: CASTGEAGINQPQHF

J gene: TRBJ2-6
clone size: .
V gene: TRBV7-2
D gene: .
CDR3 DNA: TGTGCCAGCAGCTTTTCTACAGGCCCCCTGACTTTC
CDR3 protein: CASSFSTGPLTF

J gene: TRBJ2-1
clone size: .
V gene: TRBV7-2
D gene: .
CDR3 DNA: TGTGCCAGCAGCTTAGGGGCTGTTGAGCAGTTCTTC
CDR3 protein: CASSLGAVEQFF

J gene: TRBJ2-7
clone size: .
V gene: TRBV7-6
D gene: TRBD2
CDR3 DNA: TGTGCCAGCAGCTTAGGTAGTAGCGGGGGAACCTACGAGCAGTACTTC
CDR3 protein: CASSLGSSGGTYEQYF

J gene: TRBJ1-4
clone size: .
V gene: TRBV7-8
D gene: .
CDR3 DNA: TGTGCCAGCAGCTTCGGACAGTATAATGAAAAACTGTTTTTT
CDR3 protein: CASSFGQYNEKLFF

J gene: TRBJ2-1
clone size: .
V gene: TRBV28
D gene: .
CDR3 DNA: TGTGCCAGCAGTCCACCGGGTTACAATGAGCAGTTCTTC
CDR3 protein: CASSPPGYNEQFF

J gene: TRBJ2-1
clone size: .
V gene: TRBV28
D gene: .
CDR3 DNA: TGTGCCAGCAGTATCCAGGGGGGCGTCTCTGAGCAGTTCTTC
CDR3 protein: CASSIQGGVSEQFF

J gene: TRBJ2-2
clone size: once
V gene: TRBV4-1
D gene: TRBD2
CDR3 DNA: TGCGCCAGCAGCCAAGGGGGACTAGCGGGGATCGGCACCGGGGAGCTGTTTTTT
CDR3 protein: CASSQGGLAGIGTGELFF

J gene: TRBJ1-2
clone size: .
V gene: TRBV5-1
D gene: TRBD1
CDR3 DNA: TGCGCCAGCAGCTTGCCAGGGGGCTATGGCTACACCTTC
CDR3 protein: CASSLPGGYGYTF

J gene: TRBJ1-1
clone size: .
V gene: TRBV5-1
D gene: TRBD1
CDR3 DNA: TGCGCCAGCAGCCCCAGGGACAGGGGCAGAGTGAACACTGAAGCTTTCTTT
CDR3 protein: CASSPRDRGRVNTEAFF

J gene: TRBJ1-6
clone size: .
V gene: TRBV19
D gene: TRBD1
CDR3 DNA: TGTGCCAGTAGTATGGTCCGGGACAGGGGGCAAGGTTCACCCCTCCACTTT
CDR3 protein: CASSMVRDRGQGSPLHF

J gene: TRBJ1-1
clone size: .
V gene: TRBV10-3
D gene: .
CDR3 DNA: TGTGCCATCAGTGAGTCGGCAGACTTGAACACTGAAGCTTTCTTT
CDR3 protein: CAISESADLNTEAFF

J gene: TRBJ2-7
clone size: .
V gene: TRBV6-5
D gene: TRBD2
CDR3 DNA: TGTGCCAGCATGGGGGAGGGACTAGCCTCCTACGAGCAGTACTTC
CDR3 protein: CASMGEGLASYEQYF

J gene: TRBJ2-5
clone size: few
V gene: TRBV7-2
D gene: .
CDR3 DNA: TGTGCCAGCAGCCTAACTAGTTTAGAGACCCAGTACTTC
CDR3 protein: CASSLTSLETQYF

J gene: TRBJ2-7
clone size: .
V gene: TRBV6-5
D gene: TRBD2
CDR3 DNA: TGTGCCAGCAGGCTGGGACTAGCGGGGACATACGAGCAGTACTTC
CDR3 protein: CASRLGLAGTYEQYF

J gene: TRBJ2-7
clone size: .
V gene: TRBV2
D gene: .
CDR3 DNA: TGTGCCAGCAGTGGAGGTAGTTCGGCGGGGTCCTACGAGCAGTACTTC
CDR3 protein: CASSGGSSAGSYEQYF

J gene: TRBJ2-6
clone size: once
V gene: TRBV19
D gene: .
CDR3 DNA: TGTGCCAGTAGTTATGTTACTGGGGCCAACGTCCTGACTTTC
CDR3 protein: CASSYVTGANVLTF

J gene: TRBJ1-2
clone size: .
V gene: TRBV30
D gene: .
CDR3 DNA: TGTGCCTGGAGTGAAGGGGATAACTATGGCTACACCTTC
CDR3 protein: CAWSEGDNYGYTF

J gene: TRBJ2-1
clone size: .
V gene: TRBV19
D gene: .
CDR3 DNA: TGTGCCAGTAGTATAGCGGTTAGGCGGGAGCAGTTCTTC
CDR3 protein: CASSIAVRREQFF

J gene: TRBJ2-5
clone size: few
V gene: TRBV11-3
D gene: TRBD2
CDR3 DNA: TGTGCCAGCAGCTTCCGGGGGGGCGTAGAGACCCAGTACTTC
CDR3 protein: CASSFRGGVETQYF

J gene: TRBJ1-1
clone size: .
V gene: TRBV6-6
D gene: .
CDR3 DNA: TGTGCCAGCAGTTACGGGGGGAGGGGGACTGAAGCTTTCTTT
CDR3 protein: CASSYGGRGTEAFF

J gene: TRBJ1-4
clone size: .
V gene: TRBV11-2
D gene: .
CDR3 DNA: TGTGCCAGCCGCCTGAGAGCAGGGGAGGGTGAAAAACTGTTTTTT
CDR3 protein: CASRLRAGEGEKLFF

J gene: TRBJ1-2
clone size: .
V gene: TRBV7-8
D gene: TRBD1
CDR3 DNA: TGTGCCAGCAGCCACGGGGACAGGGTCAGTGGGGGCTACACCTTC
CDR3 protein: CASSHGDRVSGGYTF

J gene: TRBJ2-5
clone size: .
V gene: TRBV3-1/TRBV3-2
D gene: .
CDR3 DNA: TGTGCCAGCAGCCAAGATCCCCGGGGGTTAGGAGAGACCCAGTACTTC
CDR3 protein: CASSQDPRGLGETQYF

J gene: TRBJ1-5
clone size: .
V gene: TRBV7-2
D gene: .
CDR3 DNA: TGTGCCAGCAGCTCGACAGGACCCAATCAGCCCCAGCATTTT
CDR3 protein: CASSSTGPNQPQHF

J gene: TRBJ2-1
clone size: .
V gene: TRBV6-4
D gene: .
CDR3 DNA: TGTGCCAGCAGTATGGAGGAGTCTAGCAATGAGCAGTTCTTC
CDR3 protein: CASSMEESSNEQFF

J gene: TRBJ1-6
clone size: .
V gene: TRBV5-4
D gene: .
CDR3 DNA: TGTGCCAGCAGCTTGTGGAGCGCGACCGTTCAAACCCTCCACTTT
CDR3 protein: CASSLWSATVQTLHF

J gene: TRBJ2-5
clone size: .
V gene: TRBV7-2
D gene: TRBD2
CDR3 DNA: TGTGCCAGCAGCTCCTCGACTAGCGGGGGACAAGAGACCCAGTACTTC
CDR3 protein: CASSSSTSGGQETQYF

J gene: TRBJ1-4
clone size: .
V gene: TRBV7-2
D gene: .
CDR3 DNA: TGTGCCAGCAGCTCGCCGGGGGGGAATGAAAAACTGTTTTTT
CDR3 protein: CASSSPGGNEKLFF

J gene: TRBJ1-6
clone size: .
V gene: TRBV30
D gene: .
CDR3 DNA: TGTGCCTGGAGTGCCGACAGGTATAATTCACCCCTCCACTTT
CDR3 protein: CAWSADRYNSPLHF

J gene: TRBJ2-1
clone size: .
V gene: TRBV4-2
D gene: TRBD2
CDR3 DNA: TGTGCCAGCAGCCATCTTTTCGAAAGCGGGGGAGGGCATGAGCAGTTCTTC
CDR3 protein: CASSHLFESGGGHEQFF